This entry features one T cell receptor beta chain sequence. The record originates from a study of blood T cell repertoires in COVID-19. Turning to the study itself: Some COVID-19 samples were acute and others convalescent; all came from the United States, Italy and Spain.

Generated by immunoSEQ multiplex PCR, the TCRdb table keeps only in-frame clones and is missing some. The sample includes 150,000 to 200,000 clones, 89% of them seen just once. From germline, CDR1 is GTSNPN and CDR2 SVGIG (reference sequence). V gave up 1 base and J gave up 3 bases, with 18 bases separating them. The length of the CDR3 is 16 residues. The specimen sequenced was PBMCs or T cells enriched from blood (not recorded which). This chain joins TRBV30 and TRBJ2-5, with D possibly being TRBD2 (6 bases). The TCR comes from a woman younger than 30 who had recovered from COVID-19. CDR3 bases: TGTGCCTGGAGTGACGGGGAGGCGGGATTAAAAGAGACCCAGTACTTC. The encoded protein is CAWSDGEAGLKETQYF. The full variable domain, in which reference TRBV30 and TRBJ2-5 provide the parts outside the CDR3, is SQTIHQWPATLVQPVGSPLSLECTVEGTSNPNLYWYRQAAGRGLQLLFYSVGIGQISSEVPQNLSASRPQDRQFILSSKKLLLSDSGFYLCAWSDGEAGLKETQYFGPGTRLLVL.